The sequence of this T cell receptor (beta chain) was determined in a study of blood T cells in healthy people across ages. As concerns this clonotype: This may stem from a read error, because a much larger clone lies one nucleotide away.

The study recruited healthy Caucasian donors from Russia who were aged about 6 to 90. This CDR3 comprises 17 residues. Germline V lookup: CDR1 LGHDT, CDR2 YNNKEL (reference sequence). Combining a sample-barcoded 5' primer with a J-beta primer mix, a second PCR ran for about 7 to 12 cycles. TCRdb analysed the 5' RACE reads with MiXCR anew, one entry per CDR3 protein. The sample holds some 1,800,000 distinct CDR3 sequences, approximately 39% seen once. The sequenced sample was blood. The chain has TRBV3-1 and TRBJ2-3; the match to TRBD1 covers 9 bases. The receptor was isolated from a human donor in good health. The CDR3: CVSSPGQGSGYTDTQYF. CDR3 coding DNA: TGTGTCAGCAGCCCCGGACAGGGGTCGGGGTACACAGATACGCAGTATTTT.